Below, 29 T cell receptor beta chains from the same sample are listed, as sequenced in a study of blood T cells in healthy people across ages. Together with a sample-barcoded 5' primer, a J-beta primer mix was included in a second PCR lasting about 6 to 11 cycles. TCRdb redid the calling of the 5' RACE reads with MiXCR, one entry per CDR3 protein. The sample carries 1.5 million to 2 million distinct CDR3 sequences, roughly 32% recorded once. The sequencing input was blood. These receptors were collected from a woman aged 25 to 39 in good health.

This clonotype was counted a few times. The chain links TRBV20-1 to TRBJ1-5; D is unresolved. The CDR3 loop spans 13 amino acids. Per germline, CDR1 DFQATT and CDR2 SNEGSKA (reference sequence). V gave up 0 bases and J gave up 2 bases, with 5 bases separating them. Here the CDR3 reads CSARDLGNQPQHF. The CDR3 region has the DNA TGCAGTGCTAGAGATCTGGGCAATCAGCCCCAGCATTTT.

In this sample, this clonotype turned up a few times. V and J are TRBV24-1 and TRBJ2-5, with D perhaps matching TRBD1 (5 bases). This CDR3 is 15 amino acids long. The ends were cut back, 3 bases at V and 4 bases at J, with 14 bases in the middle. Germline lookup yields CDR1 KGHDR and CDR2 SFDVKD. CDR3 region: CATSDRAGKGETQYF. The CDR3 DNA is TGTGCCACCAGTGATAGGGCAGGGAAGGGAGAGACCCAGTACTTC.

The V call is TRBV3-1, the J call TRBJ2-3; TRBD1 is a possible D gene (6 bases). V shed 4 bases and J shed 7 bases, with 15 bases lying between them. The CDR3 consists of 14 residues. The germline V gene has CDR1 LGHDT and CDR2 YNNKEL (reference sequence). CDR3 DNA sequence: TGTGCCAGCAGCCGGGCAGGGGTTGGGTATACGCAGTATTTT. Translation gives CASSRAGVGYTQYF.

This rearrangement joins TRBV30 to TRBJ1-5; no clear D. Trimming took off 3 bases at V and 0 bases at J, with 9 bases between the two ends. Germline V CDR1 and CDR2: GTSNPN, SVGIG (reference sequence). The CDR3 is 14 residues long. The CDR3 nucleotides are TGTGCCTGGAGGCAGAGATATAGCAATCAGCCCCAGCATTTT. Its protein product is CAWRQRYSNQPQHF. The full variable domain, rest sourced from reference TRBV30 and TRBJ1-5, is SQTIHQWPATLVQPVGSPLSLECTVEGTSNPNLYWYRQAAGRGLQLLFYSVGIGQISSEVPQNLSASRPQDRQFILSSKKLLLSDSGFYLCAWRQRYSNQPQHFGDGTRLSIL.

Of note for this clonotype: A junction end diverges from the germline sequence, so it may reflect a read error. J is TRBJ2-7 and V is TRBV5-6; 7 positions agree with TRBD1. The DNA end is a closer match to TRBJ2-5, so the J assignment may be wrong. The CDR3 loop spans 15 amino acids. Germline CDR1 reads SGHDT; CDR2 reads YYEEEE. Written as DNA, the CDR3 is TGTGTCAGCAGCCGTACAGACAGGGAGATACAGACCCAGTACTTC. It translates to CVSSRTDREIQTQYF.

This clonotype was detected many times. V is TRBV20-1 and J is TRBJ2-7, with 7 bases that match TRBD1. The germline gives CDR1 DFQATT, CDR2 SNEGSKA (reference sequence). The CDR3 extends over 13 amino acids. Trimming removed 2 bases from V and 7 bases from J; junction bases left unmatched: 8. The CDR3 loop is CSARISRQGEQYF. In DNA form, the CDR3 reads TGCAGTGCTAGAATAAGCCGACAGGGAGAGCAGTACTTC.

The chain couples TRBV6-1 to TRBJ2-7; D assignment may be TRBD1 or TRBD2 (7 bases each). The CDR3 is 13 residues long. Germline-derived CDR1 and CDR2 are MNHNS and SASEGT. V was cut by 9 bases and J by 3 bases, with 15 bases left in between. CDR3 DNA: TGTGCCAGTGCGGGGGCAGGGGGCTACGAGCAGTACTTC. The encoded protein is CASAGAGGYEQYF.

Worth noting for this clonotype: One end of the junction does not line up with germline, which may come from a read error. The V gene is TRBV6-4, the J gene TRBJ2-3, with D perhaps TRBD2 (5 bases). This CDR3 has 15 residues. Per the germline V gene, CDR1 is MRHNA and CDR2 is SNTAGT. The CDR3 here is CASSEGPARTDTQYF. CDR3 DNA: TGTGCCAGTAGTGAGGGTCCGGCCCGCACAGATACGCAGTATTTT.

There are a few counts of this clonotype. The V gene is TRBV12-3 or TRBV12-4, the J gene TRBJ2-1; D not certain. The CDR3 is made up of 15 amino acids. Between the trimmed V and J ends, which lost 3 bases and 4 bases, there was a span of 13 bases. The CDR3 region has the DNA TGTGCCAGCAGTTTGTCCATTCATGGGTACAATGAGCAGTTCTTC. Protein: CASSLSIHGYNEQFF.

This clonotype occurred a few times. Mismatch with germline at one junction end may stem from a read error. This chain uses TRBV28 with TRBJ2-3; TRBD1 agrees at 7 bases. Germline lookup yields CDR1 MDHEN and CDR2 SYDVKM. CDR3 length: 14 amino acids. This CDR3 reads CADRDRASTDTQYF. The DNA of the CDR3 is TGCGCCGACCGGGACAGAGCTAGCACAGATACGCAGTATTTT.

The V gene is TRBV15, the J gene TRBJ2-7; D is possibly TRBD2 (5 bases). The CDR3 covers 15 residues. V gave up 0 bases and J gave up 4 bases, with 13 bases separating them. Per the germline V gene, CDR1 is LNHNV and CDR2 is YYDKDF (reference sequence). CDR3 loop: CATSRDRGASYEQYF. The CDR3 nucleotides read TGTGCCACCAGCAGAGATCGGGGAGCCTCGTACGAGCAGTACTTC.

The chain joins TRBV25-1 to TRBJ2-4; TRBD1 matches 7 bases. The J call is doubtful: the DNA matches TRBJ2-7 better. The germline V gene encodes CDR1 MGHDK and CDR2 SYGVNS. This CDR3 contains 15 residues. CDR3 coding DNA: TGTGCCAGCAGTGACCCCGACAGGGTTTGGTACGAGCAGTACTTC. It encodes CASSDPDRVWYEQYF.

This clonotype appeared many times. The junction shows a germline mismatch at one end, possibly a read error. The chain links TRBV4-1 to TRBJ2-5; either TRBD1 or TRBD2 may supply D (5 bases each). There are 12 residues in the CDR3. The germline gives CDR1 MGHRA, CDR2 YSYEKL. The CDR3 protein is CASSQEGETQYF. The CDR3 DNA follows: TGTGCCAGCAGCCAAGAGGGGGAGACCCAGTACTTC.

This clonotype has just a few counts. The genes are TRBV25-1 and TRBJ2-6; TRBD1 might be the D (5 bases). CDR3 length: 21 amino acids. Germline V gene lookup returns CDR1 MGHDK and CDR2 SYGVNS. Trimming took 2 bases from V and 0 from J, leaving 23 bases between them. The CDR3 protein is CASSENWGSDRTDSGANVLTF. CDR3 DNA sequence: TGTGCCAGCAGTGAAAATTGGGGCTCCGACCGGACGGACTCTGGGGCCAACGTCCTGACTTTC.

The rearrangement joins TRBV12-3 or TRBV12-4 to TRBJ2-6; D is unclear. The ends were cut back, 6 bases at V and 9 bases at J, with 12 bases in the middle. This CDR3 is 13 amino acids long. The CDR3 DNA reads TGTGCCAGCAGGTTAAATGGCCACAACGTCCTGACTTTC. It codes for CASRLNGHNVLTF.

V is TRBV29-1 and J is TRBJ2-3; possibly TRBD1 for D (5 bases). Germline lookup yields CDR1 SQVTM and CDR2 ANQGSEA. The CDR3 totals 14 residues. The CDR3 protein is CGARLGRDADTQYF. CDR3 nucleotides: TGCGGCGCCCGCTTGGGCAGGGATGCAGATACGCAGTATTTT.

The V gene is TRBV6-5, the J gene TRBJ2-7; 7 bases are a match to TRBD2. Germline CDR1 MNHEY, CDR2 SVGAGI. The CDR3 length is 15 residues. The trim removed 7 bases at V and 4 bases at J, leaving 13 bases unmatched. For the CDR3, the DNA is TGTGCCAGCACGCCGGGGACTAACGGGAGGTACGAGCAGTACTTC. Protein: CASTPGTNGRYEQYF.

Of note for this clonotype: Germline is not matched at one junction end, which may reflect a read error. The V and J genes are TRBV7-9 and TRBJ1-2, with 8 bases matching TRBD1. The CDR3 has 16 amino acids. Germline CDR1 SEHNR, CDR2 FQNEAQ (reference sequence). The CDR3 reads CVSSLGAGQGAYGYTF. CDR3 sequence (DNA): TGTGTCAGCAGCTTAGGGGCCGGACAGGGCGCCTATGGCTACACCTTC.

V gene TRBV7-6 combines with J gene TRBJ2-7; 7 bases are a match to TRBD2. TRBJ2-5 matches the DNA end more closely, so the J call is doubtful. Germline CDR1 and CDR2: SGHVS and FNYEAQ. There are 13 residues in the CDR3. The CDR3 DNA is TGTGCCAGCAGACCCGGGGGAGGGGAGACCCAGTACTTC. Its protein product is CASRPGGGETQYF.

CDR3 region: CASSLIGLGGNEQFF. In DNA, the CDR3 is TGTGCCAGCAGCCTTATCGGGCTAGGCGGAAATGAGCAGTTCTTC. The gene calls are TRBV5-5 and TRBJ2-1; D gene uncertain. This CDR3 region has 15 residues. The germline CDR1 and CDR2 sequences are SGHKS and YYEKEE (reference sequence). V dropped 4 bases and J dropped 7 bases, with 18 bases sitting between them.

Points on this clonotype: A read error may explain this, as a much larger clone is one base away. V is TRBV7-2 and J is TRBJ2-7; maybe TRBD1 (5 bases). The germline CDR1 and CDR2 sequences are SGHTA and FQGNSA. Trimming shortened V by 2 bases and J by 12 bases, and 23 bases separated the two germline ends. This CDR3 is built from 15 residues. The CDR3 spells CASSLRGFGQETRYF. DNA of the CDR3: TGTGCCAGCAGCTTAAGAGGTTTCGGACAAGAGACCCGGTACTTC. The full variable domain, rest sourced from reference TRBV7-2 and TRBJ2-7, is GAGVSQSPSNKVTEKGKDVELRCDPISGHTALYWYRQSLGQGLEFLIYFQGNSAPDKSGLPSDRFSAERTGGSVSTLTIQRTQQEDSAVYLCASSLRGFGQETRYFGPGTRLTVT.

This rearrangement joins TRBV29-1 to TRBJ1-1; D is possibly TRBD1 (5 bases). Trimming removed 5 bases from V and 5 bases from J, with 12 bases in between. Germline-derived CDR1 and CDR2 are SQVTM and ANQGSEA. The CDR3 length is 12 residues. The CDR3 sequence is CSVTRGWTEAFF. CDR3 bases: TGCAGCGTTACAAGGGGTTGGACTGAAGCTTTCTTT.

The chain recombines TRBV20-1 with TRBJ2-7, with D possibly matching TRBD1 (6 bases). Germline CDR1 DFQATT, CDR2 SNEGSKA (reference sequence). There are 15 residues in the CDR3. V was trimmed by 2 bases and J by 3 bases, leaving 17 bases between them. The CDR3, as DNA: TGCAGTGCTAGACGATCAGACAGGAAAGGCTACGAGCAGTACTTC. Translated, it gives CSARRSDRKGYEQYF.

The V and J genes are TRBV5-1 and TRBJ2-1; 7 positions match TRBD2. CDR3 length: 16 amino acids. Trimming removed 0 bases from V and 6 bases from J; junction bases left unmatched: 9. CDR1 SGHRS and CDR2 YFSETQ come from the germline V gene. This CDR3 reads CASSLALFQRGNEQFF. The CDR3 bases are TGCGCCAGCAGCTTGGCCTTGTTCCAGCGGGGCAATGAGCAGTTCTTC.

This chain connects TRBV7-2 to TRBJ2-1; 10 nucleotides match TRBD2. V lost 0 bases and J lost 8; bases outside the gene matches: 10. CDR1 and CDR2 from the germline V gene are SGHTA and FQGNSA. There are 17 residues in the CDR3. CDR3 DNA sequence: TGTGCCAGCAGCTTAGCTGGACTAGCGGAGTGGTTAGATGAGCAGTTCTTC. Its protein is CASSLAGLAEWLDEQFF.

The J gene is TRBJ2-7, the V gene TRBV6-5, with a tentative D call TRBD2 (5 bases). The CDR3 is made up of 16 amino acids. The germline gives CDR1 MNHEY, CDR2 SVGAGI. Trimming took 0 bases from V and 2 from J, leaving 14 bases between them. CDR3 amino acids: CASSYSSGGVAYEQYF. In nucleotides, the CDR3 is TGTGCCAGCAGTTACTCGAGTGGAGGAGTCGCCTACGAGCAGTACTTC.

This clonotype was detected a few times. V and J are TRBV7-8 and TRBJ1-2; no reliable D call. This CDR3 has 14 amino acids. Per germline, CDR1 SGHVS and CDR2 FQNEAQ. Trimming took off 1 base at V and 4 bases at J, with 10 bases between the two ends. The CDR3 DNA follows: TGTGCCAGCAGCTTAGAGGGTGGATTCTATGGCTACACCTTC. This sequence encodes CASSLEGGFYGYTF.

The chain has TRBV2 and TRBJ1-4; D unclear. The CDR3 spans 15 residues. Germline-derived CDR1 and CDR2 are SNHLY and FYNNEI. V was pared by 5 bases and J by 7 bases, with 17 bases between. Here the CDR3 DNA reads TGTGCCAGCAGTCAATTCGACGGACCTAGTGAAAAACTGTTTTTT. Amino acid sequence: CASSQFDGPSEKLFF. The whole variable domain, filled in from reference TRBV2 and TRBJ1-4, reads EPEVTQTPSHQVTQMGQEVILRCVPISNHLYFYWYRQILGQKVEFLVSFYNNEISEKSEIFDDQFSVERPDGSNFTLKIRSTKLEDSAMYFCASSQFDGPSEKLFFGSGTQLSVL.

This clonotype has just a few counts. The V gene is TRBV21-1, the J gene TRBJ2-1; TRBD1, the table's D call, was not compared with the DNA. TRBV21-1 constitutes a pseudogene. The CDR3 spans 17 residues. The CDR3 loop is CASRMGAGAGTGNEQFF. CDR3 nucleotide sequence: TGTGCCAGCCGAATGGGGGCCGGAGCGGGGACAGGCAATGAGCAGTTCTTC.